This T cell receptor (beta chain) was sequenced during a study of blood T cell repertoires in COVID-19. At the level of the study: Sources were T cells, B-cell-depleted T cells, or PBMCs; the material itself was cDNA or gDNA.

Only a few counts were recorded for this clone. Germline loops: CDR1 SGHAT, CDR2 FQDESV (reference sequence). Trimming removed 5 bases from V and 2 bases from J; junction bases left unmatched: 2. The CDR3 is 14 amino acids. Each recovered donor of Cohort 3 presented with two negative PCRs, clearance, or symptom resolution. The repertoire was sequenced with immunoSEQ multiplex PCR; TCRdb's copy has only in-frame clones and lacks some. The sample has 320,000 or so clones, around nine tenths seen once; the top ten hold 5% to 6%. This sequence was found in a man aged 25-45 years who had recovered from COVID-19. V is TRBV11-1 and J is TRBJ1-2; 10 bases fit TRBD1. Material: PBMCs or T cells enriched from blood (not recorded which). For the CDR3, the DNA is TGTGCCAGCAGCAAGGGACAGGGGAACTATGGCTACACCTTC. It encodes CASSKGQGNYGYTF.